This T cell receptor beta chain was retrieved from a study of shared clonotypes between healthy human individuals. Findings of the study overall: An effect of sequencing depth on clonotype sharing among donors was expected.

As concerns this clone: Antigen unknown.

Generated by immunoSEQ multiplex PCR, the TCRdb table keeps only in-frame clones and is missing some. The sample lists roughly 2 million clones, over 85% occurring once. Sequenced sample: naive CD4+ T cells sorted from blood. Subset denoted: CD45RA+ positively selected. This receptor was obtained from a man aged 18 to 29 in good health.

The CDR3 region is CASSERQGGNSGNTIYF. Here the CDR3 DNA reads TGTGCCAGCAGTGAGAGACAGGGGGGCAATTCTGGAAACACCATATATTTT. The chain has TRBV6-1 and TRBJ1-3; 9 bases align to TRBD1. This CDR3 has 17 residues. The germline CDR1 and CDR2 sequences are MNHNS and SASEGT. After removal of 3 bases from V and 1 base from J, the junction contained 7 bases not matched to a gene.